This TCR beta chain was recovered during a study of neoadjuvant anti-PD-1 for oral cavity cancer. Overall study context: Non-progressing patients received a fourth nivolumab dose near day 43, then surgery on days 50-56. Regarding the study as a whole: Higher pretreatment Treg/Th17 ratios tracked higher pretreatment blood clonality.

Time point denoted: after neoadjuvant nivolumab, at surgical resection. The CDR3 extends over 14 amino acids. V gave up 0 bases and J gave up 1 base, with 8 bases separating them. Per the germline V gene, CDR1 is SGHNT and CDR2 is YYREEE (reference sequence). Blood libraries mostly used about 0.5 ug genomic DNA, six replicates each. Here immunoSEQ multiplex PCR was the method, and the copy in TCRdb shows in-frame clones only, minus some. The sample shows 13,000 to 15,000 clones, less than 80% of them seen only once. This clone came up a few times. Its antigen remains unknown. Sequenced here: PBMCs, sampled after nivolumab (anti-PD-1) treatment. The TCR originated in a person aged 35-79 years with oral cavity squamous cell carcinoma. The chain combines TRBV5-4 with TRBJ2-7; a possible D gene is TRBD2 (6 bases). The CDR3 sequence: CASSLEGGSYEQYF. DNA for the CDR3: TGTGCCAGCAGCTTGGAGGGAGGATCCTACGAGCAGTACTTC.